This T cell receptor (beta chain) originates from a study of T-cell reconstitution after alpha-beta-depleted transplantation in children. The V end lost 3 bases, the J end lost 6 bases, and 12 bases lay between the germline ends. Germline V lookup: CDR1 MNHEY, CDR2 SMNVEV (reference sequence). The CDR3 is 14 amino acids. Unique molecular identifiers were used to barcode this TCRbeta library. TCRdb processed the PCR reads anew with MiXCR; each CDR3 protein has one entry. In the table there are some 500,000 distinct CDR3 sequences, about 16% of which are singletons. The gene calls are TRBV27 and TRBJ1-5; D is unclear. Material: PBMCs from the stem cell graft donor, obtained from the stem cell graft. This TCR came from a human donor who donated a stem cell graft to a child with acute lymphoblastic leukemia. Here the CDR3 DNA reads TGTGCCAGCAGTTTTTCCGGTTGGGGTCAGCCCCAGCATTTT. Residues: CASSFSGWGQPQHF.